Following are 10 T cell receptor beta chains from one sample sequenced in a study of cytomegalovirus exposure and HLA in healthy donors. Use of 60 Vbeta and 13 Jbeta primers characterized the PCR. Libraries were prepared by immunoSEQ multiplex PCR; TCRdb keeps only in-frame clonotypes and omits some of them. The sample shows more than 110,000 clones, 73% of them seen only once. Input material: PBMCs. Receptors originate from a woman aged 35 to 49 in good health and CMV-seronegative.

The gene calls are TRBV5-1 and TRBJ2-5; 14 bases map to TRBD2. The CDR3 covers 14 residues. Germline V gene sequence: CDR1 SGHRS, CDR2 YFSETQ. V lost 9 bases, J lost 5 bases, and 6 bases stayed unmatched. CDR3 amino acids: CATSTSGGAETQYF. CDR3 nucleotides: TGCGCCACCTCGACTAGCGGGGGGGCTGAGACCCAGTACTTC.

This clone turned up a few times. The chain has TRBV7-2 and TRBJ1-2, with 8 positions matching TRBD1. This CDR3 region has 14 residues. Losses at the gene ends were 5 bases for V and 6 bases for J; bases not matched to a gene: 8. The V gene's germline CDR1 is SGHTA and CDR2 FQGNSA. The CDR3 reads CASSPHGQGNGYTF. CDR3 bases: TGTGCCAGCAGCCCACATGGACAGGGTAATGGCTACACCTTC.

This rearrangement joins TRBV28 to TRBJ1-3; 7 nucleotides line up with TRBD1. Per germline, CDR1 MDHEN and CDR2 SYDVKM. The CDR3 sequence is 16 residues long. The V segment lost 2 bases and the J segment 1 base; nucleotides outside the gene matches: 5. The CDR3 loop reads CASSLGPGGSGNTIYF. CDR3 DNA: TGTGCCAGCAGTTTAGGGCCAGGGGGATCTGGAAACACCATATATTTT.

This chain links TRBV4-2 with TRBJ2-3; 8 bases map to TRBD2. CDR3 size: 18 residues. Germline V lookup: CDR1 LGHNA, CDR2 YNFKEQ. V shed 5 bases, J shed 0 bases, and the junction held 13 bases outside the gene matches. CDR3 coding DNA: TGTGCCAGCAGCGGAGAGCTAGCGGGCGCCTCTAGCACAGATACGCAGTATTTT. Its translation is CASSGELAGASSTDTQYF.

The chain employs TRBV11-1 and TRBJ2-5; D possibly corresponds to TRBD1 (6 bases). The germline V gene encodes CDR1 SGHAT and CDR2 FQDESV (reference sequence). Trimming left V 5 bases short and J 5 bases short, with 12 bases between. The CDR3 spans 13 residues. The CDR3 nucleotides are TGTGCCAGCAGCCAGGGGTCGGCGGAGACCCAGTACTTC. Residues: CASSQGSAETQYF.

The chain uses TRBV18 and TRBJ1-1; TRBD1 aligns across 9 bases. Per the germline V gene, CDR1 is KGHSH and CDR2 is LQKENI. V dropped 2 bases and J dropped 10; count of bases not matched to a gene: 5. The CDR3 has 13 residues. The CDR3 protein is CASSPGDRAAAFF. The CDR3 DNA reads TGTGCCAGCTCACCAGGGGACAGGGCCGCAGCTTTCTTT.

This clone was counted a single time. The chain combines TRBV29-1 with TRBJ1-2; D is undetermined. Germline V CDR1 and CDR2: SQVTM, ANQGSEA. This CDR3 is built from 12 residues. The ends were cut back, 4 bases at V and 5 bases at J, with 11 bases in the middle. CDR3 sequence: CSVVLQKYGYTF. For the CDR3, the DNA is TGCAGCGTTGTGTTACAGAAATATGGCTACACCTTC. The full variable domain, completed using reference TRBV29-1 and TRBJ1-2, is SAVISQKPSRDICQRGTSLTIQCQVDSQVTMMFWYRQQPGQSLTLIATANQGSEATYESGFVIDKFPISRPNLTFSTLTVSNMSPEDSSIYLCSVVLQKYGYTFGSGTRLTVV.

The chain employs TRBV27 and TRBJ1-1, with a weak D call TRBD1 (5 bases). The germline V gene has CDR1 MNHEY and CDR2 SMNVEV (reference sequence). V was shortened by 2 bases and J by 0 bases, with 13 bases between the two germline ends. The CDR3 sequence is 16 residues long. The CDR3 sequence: CASSLEQGNMNTEAFF. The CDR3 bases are TGTGCCAGCAGTTTAGAGCAGGGAAATATGAACACTGAAGCTTTCTTT.

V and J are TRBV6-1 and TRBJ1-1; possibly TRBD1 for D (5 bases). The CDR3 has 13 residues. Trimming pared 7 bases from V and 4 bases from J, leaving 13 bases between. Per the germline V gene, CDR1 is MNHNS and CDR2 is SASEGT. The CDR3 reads CASIPIGVTEAFF. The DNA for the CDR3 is TGTGCCAGCATCCCCATAGGGGTCACTGAAGCTTTCTTT.

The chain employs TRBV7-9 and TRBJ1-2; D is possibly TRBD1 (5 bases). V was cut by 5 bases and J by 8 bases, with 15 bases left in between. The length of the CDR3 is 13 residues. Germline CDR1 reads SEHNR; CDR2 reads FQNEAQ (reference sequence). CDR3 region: CASSVDTNGGYTF. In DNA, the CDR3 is TGTGCCAGCAGCGTGGACACCAACGGGGGCTACACCTTC.